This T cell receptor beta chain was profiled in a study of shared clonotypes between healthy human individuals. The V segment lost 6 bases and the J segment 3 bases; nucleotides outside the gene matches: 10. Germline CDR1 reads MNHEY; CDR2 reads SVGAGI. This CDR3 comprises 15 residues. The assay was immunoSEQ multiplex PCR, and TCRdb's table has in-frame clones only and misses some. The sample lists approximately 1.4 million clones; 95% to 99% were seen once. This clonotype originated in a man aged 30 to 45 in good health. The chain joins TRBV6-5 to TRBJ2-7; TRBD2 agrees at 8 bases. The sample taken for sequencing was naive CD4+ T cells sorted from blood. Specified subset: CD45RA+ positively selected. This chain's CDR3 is CASSSTSGKSYEQYF. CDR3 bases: TGTGCCAGCAGCTCTACTAGCGGAAAAAGCTACGAGCAGTACTTC.